This T cell receptor (beta chain) originates from a study of blood T cells in healthy people across ages. The trim removed 5 bases at V and 6 bases at J, leaving 8 bases unmatched. The CDR3 runs to 14 residues. Germline V gene sequence: CDR1 SGHAT, CDR2 FQDESV (reference sequence). Sample-barcoded 5' priming and a J-beta primer mix drove a second PCR of roughly 6 to 12 cycles. TCRdb reprocessed the 5' RACE reads via MiXCR and lists one record per CDR3 protein. Of around 1,000,000 distinct CDR3 sequences in the sample, around two fifths were seen once. This chain joins TRBV11-1 and TRBJ1-1, with 8 bases matching TRBD1. The clonotype comes from a man aged 18 to 30 in good health. Sequencing was carried out using blood. For the CDR3, the DNA is TGTGCCAGCAGCCAGGACAGGGTGGACTCTGAAGCTTTCTTT. This sequence encodes CASSQDRVDSEAFF.